This T cell receptor beta chain originates from a study of blood T cell repertoires in COVID-19. This CDR3 spans 13 amino acids. Germline V lookup: CDR1 LNHDA, CDR2 SQIVND (reference sequence). J gave up 9 bases and V 8 bases, and 9 bases lay outside the gene matches. This table comes from immunoSEQ multiplex PCR, and its TCRdb copy is limited to in-frame clones, with some not included. The data show tens of thousands of clones, with 91% seen just once and about 3.4% held by the top ten. The gene calls are TRBV19 and TRBJ2-1; 8 bases align to TRBD1. Specimen: peripheral blood. The TCR comes from a man aged 50-60 years with acute or convalescent COVID-19. The CDR3 nucleotides read TGTGCCAGTTCGGACAGGGCAAGGGTTGAGCAGTTCTTC. Translating it yields CASSDRARVEQFF.